A selection of T cell receptor beta chains follows, all from one sample in a study of T cells in Graves' hyperthyroidism and ophthalmopathy. TCRdb analysed the multiplex PCR reads with MiXCR anew, one entry per CDR3 protein. The profile shows roughly 710,000 distinct CDR3 sequences, roughly a third of them singletons. The specimen sequenced was blood. All receptors derive from a woman in her thirties or forties with Graves' hyperthyroidism. The CDR3 runs from the conserved cysteine through the conserved F or W. The order of the fields is D gene, J gene, clone size, V gene, CDR3 protein, CDR3 DNA. A D gene is named only where the DNA matches it firmly. Part of the rows lack a size; the others show once, few, many or a class for expanded clones.

>-|TRBJ2-7|-|TRBV12-3/TRBV12-4
CASSRPGTYYEQYF
TGTGCCAGCAGTCGCCCCGGGACATACTACGAGCAGTACTTC
>-|TRBJ1-3|-|TRBV30
CAWIGNSGNTIYF
TGTGCCTGGATTGGGAATTCTGGAAACACCATATATTTT
>-|TRBJ1-1|-|TRBV4-1
CASSQPDEANMNTEAFF
TGCGCCAGCAGCCAACCCGACGAGGCTAACATGAACACTGAAGCTTTCTTT
>-|TRBJ1-4|-|TRBV4-3
CASSQVGGKLFF
TGCGCCAGCAGCCAAGTAGGAGGAAAACTGTTTTTT
>-|TRBJ2-7|few|TRBV6-5
CASTWVPYEQYF
TGTGCCAGCACTTGGGTTCCCTACGAGCAGTACTTC
>-|TRBJ1-1|-|TRBV24-1
CAISATGPEAFF
TGTGCCATCAGTGCCACAGGCCCTGAAGCTTTCTTT
>-|TRBJ1-1|many|TRBV7-9
CASSSGAGNTEAFF
TGTGCCAGCAGCTCAGGGGCAGGGAACACTGAAGCTTTCTTT
>-|TRBJ1-1|many|TRBV7-9
CASSPENANTEAFF
TGTGCCAGCAGCCCAGAGAATGCGAACACTGAAGCTTTCTTT
>-|TRBJ1-1|many|TRBV19
CASSILAGAEAFF
TGTGCCAGTAGCATCCTAGCGGGGGCTGAAGCTTTCTTT
>-|TRBJ2-7|-|TRBV10-3
CSDVGEQYF
TGTTCCGACGTGGGTGAGCAGTACTTC
>-|TRBJ2-3|-|TRBV15
CATSRRFTDTQYF
TGTGCCACCAGCAGACGGTTCACAGATACGCAGTATTTT
>-|TRBJ1-1|-|TRBV7-4
CASSSGGARTEAFF
TGTGCCAGCAGTTCGGGGGGAGCTAGAACTGAAGCTTTCTTT
>-|TRBJ1-2|many|TRBV20-1
CSATREVDGYTF
TGCAGTGCAACCAGGGAGGTGGACGGCTACACCTTC
>-|TRBJ1-5|many|TRBV19
CASHPGVSNQPQHF
TGTGCCAGTCACCCCGGCGTCAGCAATCAGCCCCAGCATTTT
>TRBD1|TRBJ2-7|-|TRBV5-4
CASSTDRGHLEQYF
TGTGCCAGCAGCACCGACAGGGGGCATCTCGAGCAGTACTTC